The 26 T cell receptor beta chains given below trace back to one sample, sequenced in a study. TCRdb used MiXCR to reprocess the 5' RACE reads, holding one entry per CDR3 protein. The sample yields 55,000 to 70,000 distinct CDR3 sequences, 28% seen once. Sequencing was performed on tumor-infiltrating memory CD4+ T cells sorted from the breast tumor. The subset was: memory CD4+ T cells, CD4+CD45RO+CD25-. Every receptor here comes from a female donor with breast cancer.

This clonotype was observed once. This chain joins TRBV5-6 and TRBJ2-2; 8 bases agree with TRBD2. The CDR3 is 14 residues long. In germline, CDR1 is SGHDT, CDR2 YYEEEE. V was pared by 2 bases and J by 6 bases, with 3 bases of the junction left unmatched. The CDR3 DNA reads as TGTGCCAGCAGCTTCAGCGGGAGCGCCGGGGAGCTGTTTTTT. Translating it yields CASSFSGSAGELFF.

The CDR3 DNA reads as TGTGCCAGCAGCCAAGGGGAGGGAGCTGTTATCTCCTACGAGCAGTACTTC. Amino acid sequence: CASSQGEGAVISYEQYF. The chain couples TRBV4-2 to TRBJ2-7; 7 bases agree with TRBD2. The length of the CDR3 is 17 residues. Looked up from germline, CDR1 is LGHNA and CDR2 is YNFKEQ. With V trimmed by 1 base and J by 0 bases, 9 bases remained unmatched.

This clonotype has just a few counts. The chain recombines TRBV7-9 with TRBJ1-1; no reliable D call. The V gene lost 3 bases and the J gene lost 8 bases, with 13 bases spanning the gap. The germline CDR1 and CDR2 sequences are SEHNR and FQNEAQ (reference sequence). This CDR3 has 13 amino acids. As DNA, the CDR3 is TGTGCCAGCAGCTTCGAATCTTTTAGGGAAGCTTTCTTT. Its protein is CASSFESFREAFF. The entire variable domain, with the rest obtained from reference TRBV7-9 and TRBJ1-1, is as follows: DTGVSQNPRHKITKRGQNVTFRCDPISEHNRLYWYRQTLGQGPEFLTYFQNEAQLEKSRLLSDRFSAERPKGSFSTLEIQRTEQGDSAMYLCASSFESFREAFFGQGTRLTVV.

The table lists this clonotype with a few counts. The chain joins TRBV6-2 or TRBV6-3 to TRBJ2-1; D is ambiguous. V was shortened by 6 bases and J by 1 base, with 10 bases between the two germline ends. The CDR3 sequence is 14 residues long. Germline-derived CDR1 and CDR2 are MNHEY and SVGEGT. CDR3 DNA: TGTGCCAGCAGGTCGGGCGGTTCCTACAATGAGCAGTTCTTC. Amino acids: CASRSGGSYNEQFF.

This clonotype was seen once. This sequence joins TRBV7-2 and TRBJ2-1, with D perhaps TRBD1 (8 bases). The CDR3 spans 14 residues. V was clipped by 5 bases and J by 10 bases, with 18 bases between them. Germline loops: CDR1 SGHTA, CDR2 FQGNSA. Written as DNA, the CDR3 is TGTGCCAGCAGCGCGATAACAGGGGGGGGGGAGCAGTTCTTC. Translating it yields CASSAITGGGEQFF.

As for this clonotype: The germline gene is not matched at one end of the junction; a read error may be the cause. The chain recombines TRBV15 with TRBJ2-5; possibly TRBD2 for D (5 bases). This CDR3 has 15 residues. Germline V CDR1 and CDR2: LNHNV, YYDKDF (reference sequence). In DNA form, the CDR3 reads TGTGCCACCACCCATGTGACGGGGTTCCCAGAGACCCAGGACTTC. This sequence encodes CATTHVTGFPETQDF.

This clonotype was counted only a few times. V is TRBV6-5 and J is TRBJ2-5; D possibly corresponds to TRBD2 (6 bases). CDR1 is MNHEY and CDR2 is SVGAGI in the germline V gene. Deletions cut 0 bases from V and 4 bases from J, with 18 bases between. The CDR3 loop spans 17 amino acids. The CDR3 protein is CASSYSLSGRGGETQYF. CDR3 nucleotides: TGTGCCAGCAGTTACTCGCTCAGCGGCCGGGGAGGAGAGACCCAGTACTTC.

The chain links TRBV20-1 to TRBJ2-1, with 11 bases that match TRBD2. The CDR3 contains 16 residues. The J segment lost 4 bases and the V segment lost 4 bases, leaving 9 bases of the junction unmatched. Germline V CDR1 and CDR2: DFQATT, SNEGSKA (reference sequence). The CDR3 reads CSAKGPTSGRYNEQFF. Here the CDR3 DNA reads TGCAGTGCTAAAGGCCCCACTAGCGGGAGATACAATGAGCAGTTCTTC.

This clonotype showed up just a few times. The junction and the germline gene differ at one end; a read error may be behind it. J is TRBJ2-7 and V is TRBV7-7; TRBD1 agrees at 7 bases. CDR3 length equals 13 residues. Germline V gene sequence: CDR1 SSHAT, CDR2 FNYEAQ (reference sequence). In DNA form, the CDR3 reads TGTGCTAGCAGCTCACTGACAGGGACCGAGCAGTACTTC. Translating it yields CASSSLTGTEQYF. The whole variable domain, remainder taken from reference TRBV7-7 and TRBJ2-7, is GAGVSQSPRYKVTKRGQDVTLRCDPISSHATLYWYQQALGQGPEFLTYFNYEAQPDKSGLPSDRFSAERPEGSISTLTIQRTEQRDSAMYRCASSSLTGTEQYFGPGTRLTVT.

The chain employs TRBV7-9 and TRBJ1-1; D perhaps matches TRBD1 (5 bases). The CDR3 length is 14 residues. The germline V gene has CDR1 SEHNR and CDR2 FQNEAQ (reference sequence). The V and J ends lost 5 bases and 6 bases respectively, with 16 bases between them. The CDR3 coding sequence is TGTGCCAGCAGCAGAACAGGTCGCCACCCTGAAGCTTTCTTT. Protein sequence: CASSRTGRHPEAFF.

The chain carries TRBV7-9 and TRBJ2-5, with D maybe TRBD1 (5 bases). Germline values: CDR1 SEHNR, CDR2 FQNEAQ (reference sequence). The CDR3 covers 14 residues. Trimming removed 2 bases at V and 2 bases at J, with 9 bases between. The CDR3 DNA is TGTGCCAGCAGCTTAATGACAGAGCAAGAGACCCAGTACTTC. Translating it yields CASSLMTEQETQYF.

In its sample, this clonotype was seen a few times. The CDR3 DNA sequence: TGCGCCAGCAGCCGCACAGGGGGGGTGGATCAGCCCCAGCATTTT. This gives the protein CASSRTGGVDQPQHF. This sequence joins TRBV4-1 and TRBJ1-5; 8 bases align to TRBD1. The length of the CDR3 is 15 residues. The V gene's germline CDR1 is MGHRA and CDR2 YSYEKL. Germline trimming cut 4 bases from V and 5 bases from J; bases unmatched to any gene: 7.

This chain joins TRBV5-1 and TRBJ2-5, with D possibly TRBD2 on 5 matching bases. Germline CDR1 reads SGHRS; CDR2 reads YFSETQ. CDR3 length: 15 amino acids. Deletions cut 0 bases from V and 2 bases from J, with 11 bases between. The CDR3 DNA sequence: TGCGCCAGCAGCTTGGCTGAGGGAACTCAAGAGACCCAGTACTTC. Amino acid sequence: CASSLAEGTQETQYF.

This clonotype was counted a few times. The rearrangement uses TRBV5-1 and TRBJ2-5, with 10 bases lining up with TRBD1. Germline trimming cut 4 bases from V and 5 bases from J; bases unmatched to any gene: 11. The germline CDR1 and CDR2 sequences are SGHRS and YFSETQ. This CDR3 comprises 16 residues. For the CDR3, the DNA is TGCGCCAGCAGCCGCCAACCCGGACAGGGGGTTGAGACCCAGTACTTC. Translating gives CASSRQPGQGVETQYF.

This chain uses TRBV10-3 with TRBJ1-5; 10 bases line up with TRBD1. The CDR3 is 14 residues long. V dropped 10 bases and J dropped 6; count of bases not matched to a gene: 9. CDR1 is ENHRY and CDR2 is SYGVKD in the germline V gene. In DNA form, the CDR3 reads TGTGCCACCAGGGGGACAGGGGAGAGTCAGCCCCAGCATTTT. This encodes CATRGTGESQPQHF.

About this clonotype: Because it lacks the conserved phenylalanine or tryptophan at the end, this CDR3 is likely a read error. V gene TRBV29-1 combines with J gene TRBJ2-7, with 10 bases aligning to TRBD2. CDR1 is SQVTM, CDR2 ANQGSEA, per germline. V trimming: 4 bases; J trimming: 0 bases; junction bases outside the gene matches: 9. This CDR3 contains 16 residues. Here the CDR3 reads CSVVGEASGSSYEQYL. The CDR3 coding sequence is TGCAGCGTTGTAGGGGAGGCTAGCGGGAGCTCCTACGAGCAGTACTTA.

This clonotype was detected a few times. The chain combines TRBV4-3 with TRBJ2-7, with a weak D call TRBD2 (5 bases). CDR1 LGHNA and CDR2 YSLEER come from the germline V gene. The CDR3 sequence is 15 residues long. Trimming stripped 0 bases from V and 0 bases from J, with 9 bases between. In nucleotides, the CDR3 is TGCGCCAGCAGCCAAGATGTGGGGAGCTCCTACGAGCAGTACTTC. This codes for CASSQDVGSSYEQYF.

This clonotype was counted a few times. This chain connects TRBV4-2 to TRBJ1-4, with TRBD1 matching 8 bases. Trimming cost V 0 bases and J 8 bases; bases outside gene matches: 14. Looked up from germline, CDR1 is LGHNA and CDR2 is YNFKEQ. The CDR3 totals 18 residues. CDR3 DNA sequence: TGTGCCAGCAGCCAAGATGGAATTCTGACAGGGGAGGAGGAAAAACTGTTTTTT. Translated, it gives CASSQDGILTGEEEKLFF.

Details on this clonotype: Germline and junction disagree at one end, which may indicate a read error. The CDR3 protein is CASSLGSGPTGASF. CDR3 DNA sequence: TGTGCCAGCAGCTTAGGGTCGGGACCGACCGGAGCTTCCTTT. The rearrangement uses TRBV7-8 and TRBJ1-1, with D perhaps TRBD1 (5 bases). This CDR3 comprises 14 residues. The germline V gene has CDR1 SGHVS and CDR2 FQNEAQ.

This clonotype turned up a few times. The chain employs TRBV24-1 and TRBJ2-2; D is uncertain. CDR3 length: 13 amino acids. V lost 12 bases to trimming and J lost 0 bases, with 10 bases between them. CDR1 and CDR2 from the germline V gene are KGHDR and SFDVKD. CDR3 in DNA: TGTGCCTGCAGATCTCCGAACACCGGGGAGCTGTTTTTT. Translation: CACRSPNTGELFF.

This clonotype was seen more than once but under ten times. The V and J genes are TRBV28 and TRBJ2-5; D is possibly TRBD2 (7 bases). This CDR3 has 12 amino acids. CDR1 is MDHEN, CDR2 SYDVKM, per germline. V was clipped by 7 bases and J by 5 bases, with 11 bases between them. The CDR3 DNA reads TGTGCCAGCACGGGGGGCGTCGAGACCCAGTACTTC. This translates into CASTGGVETQYF.

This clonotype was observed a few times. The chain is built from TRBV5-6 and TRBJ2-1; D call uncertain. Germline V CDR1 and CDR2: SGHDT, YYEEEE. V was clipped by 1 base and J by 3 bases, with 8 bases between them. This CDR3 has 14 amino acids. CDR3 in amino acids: CASSLSRIYNEQFF. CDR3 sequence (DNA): TGTGCCAGCAGCTTGAGCCGGATCTACAATGAGCAGTTCTTC.

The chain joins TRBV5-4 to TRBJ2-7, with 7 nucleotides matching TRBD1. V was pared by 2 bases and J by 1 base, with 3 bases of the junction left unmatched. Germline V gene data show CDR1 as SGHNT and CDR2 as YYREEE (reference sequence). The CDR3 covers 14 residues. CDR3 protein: CASSLRQGSYEQYF. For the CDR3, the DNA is TGTGCCAGCAGCTTACGACAGGGTTCCTACGAGCAGTACTTC.

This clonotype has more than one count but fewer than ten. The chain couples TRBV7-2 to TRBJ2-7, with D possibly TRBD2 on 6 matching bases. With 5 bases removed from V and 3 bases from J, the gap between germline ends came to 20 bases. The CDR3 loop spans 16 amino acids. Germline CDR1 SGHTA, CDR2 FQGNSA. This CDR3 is CASSPFPRGRNYEQYF. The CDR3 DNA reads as TGTGCCAGCAGCCCTTTCCCGCGGGGCCGAAACTACGAGCAGTACTTC.

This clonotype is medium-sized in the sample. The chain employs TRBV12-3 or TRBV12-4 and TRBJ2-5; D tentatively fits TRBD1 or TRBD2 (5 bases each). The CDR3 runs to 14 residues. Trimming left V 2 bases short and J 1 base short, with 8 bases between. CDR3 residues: CASSLPGTQETQYF. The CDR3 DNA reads TGTGCCAGCAGTTTACCGGGGACCCAAGAGACCCAGTACTTC.

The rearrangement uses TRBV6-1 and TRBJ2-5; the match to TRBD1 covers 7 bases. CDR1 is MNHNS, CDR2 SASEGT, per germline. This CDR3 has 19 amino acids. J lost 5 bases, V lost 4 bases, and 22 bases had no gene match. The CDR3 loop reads CASSAGTAEKLGDWETQYF. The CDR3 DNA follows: TGTGCCAGCAGTGCCGGGACAGCTGAAAAGTTAGGAGATTGGGAGACCCAGTACTTC.